The 22 T cell receptor beta chains below all came from one sample that was sequenced in a study of T cells after posttransplantation cyclophosphamide. Sequencing used immunoSEQ multiplex PCR; TCRdb keeps in-frame clones, though not all of them. The data show approximately 1,500 clones, roughly 80% seen once. A marrow graft followed busulfan-fludarabine conditioning, with cyclophosphamide on days +3 and +4. The sequenced sample was CD4+ T cells sorted from PBMCs, obtained after allogeneic stem cell transplant with posttransplant cyclophosphamide. The source is a male patient aged 50 to 59 who received an allogeneic stem cell transplant from an unrelated donor, was CMV-positive, and had acute GVHD only. Part of the T cells may come from the graft donor.

This clone has just one count. As DNA, the CDR3 is TGTGCCAGTACCCAGGGGTACACTGAAGCTTTCTTT. Amino acid sequence: CASTQGYTEAFF. V is TRBV19 and J is TRBJ1-1, with D maybe TRBD1 (6 bases). CDR3 length: 12 amino acids. The germline V gene encodes CDR1 LNHDA and CDR2 SQIVND (reference sequence). V was cut by 7 bases and J by 3 bases, with 9 bases left in between.

This chain connects TRBV9 to TRBJ1-1, with D possibly TRBD1 on 6 matching bases. The V and J ends lost 4 bases and 5 bases respectively, with 15 bases between them. The germline V gene has CDR1 SGDLS and CDR2 YYNGEE. The CDR3 is made up of 14 amino acids. CDR3 DNA: TGTGCCAGCAGCCCCTTAACAGGGTTTACTGAAGCTTTCTTT. Encoded protein: CASSPLTGFTEAFF.

This clone has only one observation. V and J are TRBV18 and TRBJ1-4; possible D gene TRBD1, 5 bases. This CDR3 contains 13 residues. Trimming took off 4 bases at V and 6 bases at J, with 9 bases between the two ends. Germline CDR1 and CDR2: KGHSH and LQKENI. CDR3 region: CASSLTEDEKLFF. In nucleotides, the CDR3 is TGTGCCAGCTCACTGACAGAGGATGAAAAACTGTTTTTT.

The chain carries TRBV11-1 and TRBJ2-7; perhaps TRBD2 as D (6 bases). The CDR3 is made up of 12 amino acids. Trimming shortened V by 5 bases and J by 6 bases, and 11 bases separated the two germline ends. Germline assignment: CDR1 SGHAT and CDR2 FQDESV (reference sequence). In nucleotides, the CDR3 is TGTGCCAGCAGCCTCCAGGGAGGCGAGCAGTACTTC. This gives the protein CASSLQGGEQYF.

The rearrangement uses TRBV19 and TRBJ2-1, with 9 bases identical to TRBD2. V lost 8 bases, J lost 8 bases, and 10 bases stayed unmatched. The CDR3 consists of 14 residues. Germline V gene lookup returns CDR1 LNHDA and CDR2 SQIVND (reference sequence). CDR3 sequence reads: CASHERGAVDEQFF. CDR3 sequence (DNA): TGTGCCAGTCATGAGCGGGGGGCCGTAGATGAGCAGTTCTTC.

The J gene is TRBJ2-5, the V gene TRBV11-2; 9 bases match TRBD1. The germline CDR1 and CDR2 sequences are SGHAT and FQNNGV. Losses at the gene ends were 5 bases for V and 5 bases for J; bases not matched to a gene: 6. This CDR3 has 14 residues. The CDR3 protein is CASSPQGAGETQYF. In DNA, the CDR3 is TGTGCCAGCAGCCCACAGGGGGCCGGGGAGACCCAGTACTTC.

This chain links TRBV5-4 with TRBJ1-5; D is undetermined. Trimming took 7 bases from V and 3 from J, leaving 26 bases between them. This CDR3 spans 18 amino acids. In germline, CDR1 is SGHNT, CDR2 YYREEE (reference sequence). The CDR3: CASEAFVTRREPNQPQHF. CDR3 coding DNA: TGTGCCAGCGAAGCATTTGTCACCCGACGGGAACCCAATCAGCCCCAGCATTTT.

Here the CDR3 reads CASSTGQSSGNTIYF. CDR3 in DNA: TGTGCCAGCAGTACCGGACAGAGCTCTGGAAACACCATATATTTT. The rearrangement links TRBV2 to TRBJ1-3; a weak D match, TRBD1 (6 bases). The germline CDR1 and CDR2 sequences are SNHLY and FYNNEI. V lost 5 bases to trimming and J lost 0 bases, with 11 bases between them. The CDR3 extends over 15 amino acids.

This clone was seen just once. The chain uses TRBV11-1 and TRBJ2-3; 9 bases are shared with TRBD1. V shed 7 bases, J shed 2 bases, and the junction held 7 bases outside the gene matches. CDR1 and CDR2 (germline): SGHAT, FQDESV (reference sequence). The CDR3 is 15 residues long. In nucleotides, the CDR3 is TGTGCCAGCACGGACAGGGGCTCCCTCACAGATACGCAGTATTTT. It codes for CASTDRGSLTDTQYF.

The chain links TRBV4-1 to TRBJ1-4; D call uncertain. CDR3 length: 15 amino acids. Germline V CDR1 and CDR2: MGHRA, YSYEKL. V was trimmed by 0 bases and J by 8 bases, leaving 13 bases between them. This CDR3 reads CASSQDGEVREKLFF. CDR3 bases: TGCGCCAGCAGCCAAGACGGGGAAGTAAGAGAAAAACTGTTTTTT.

J is TRBJ1-2 and V is TRBV29-1; D is ambiguous. Per germline, CDR1 SQVTM and CDR2 ANQGSEA. The CDR3 covers 12 residues. CDR3 sequence (DNA): TGCAGTGACACGAGGGAATGGAATGGCTACACCTTC. It is translated as CSDTREWNGYTF.

The rearrangement links TRBV7-2 to TRBJ2-7; 10 bases line up with TRBD1. This CDR3 is 14 amino acids long. After removal of 5 bases from V and 2 bases from J, the junction contained 3 bases not matched to a gene. CDR1 and CDR2 (germline): SGHTA, FQGNSA. CDR3: CASSGGQGPYEQYF. CDR3 nucleotide sequence: TGTGCCAGCAGCGGGGGACAGGGGCCCTACGAGCAGTACTTC.

In the case of this clone: An end of the junction does not agree with germline; a read error may underlie this. The V call is TRBV6-5, the J call TRBJ2-5; 8 bases are shared with TRBD1. In germline, CDR1 is MNHEY, CDR2 SVGAGI. This CDR3 has 15 amino acids. CDR3 loop: CASRRDQGAGGTQYF. The DNA of the CDR3 is TGCGCCAGCAGGAGAGACCAGGGGGCAGGAGGGACCCAGTACTTC.

J is TRBJ2-1 and V is TRBV11-2, with TRBD2 matching over 9 bases. V shed 3 bases, J shed 4 bases, and the junction held 1 base outside the gene matches. CDR1 and CDR2 from the germline V gene are SGHAT and FQNNGV. The CDR3 has 14 amino acids. Written as DNA, the CDR3 is TGTGCCAGCAGCTTGGCGGGAGGGTACAATGAGCAGTTCTTC. This gives the protein CASSLAGGYNEQFF.

The chain uses TRBV27 and TRBJ2-3, with D unclear. Germline-derived CDR1 and CDR2 are MNHEY and SMNVEV (reference sequence). V was shortened by 5 bases and J by 2 bases, with 11 bases between the two germline ends. This CDR3 contains 14 residues. CDR3 amino acids: CASSPSPSTDTQYF. CDR3 nucleotides: TGTGCCAGCAGTCCCTCCCCTTCCACAGATACGCAGTATTTT.

This clone was seen more than once but under ten times. The V gene is TRBV7-8, the J gene TRBJ1-5; TRBD1 matches 10 bases. The length of the CDR3 is 14 residues. Trimming at V came to 1 base and at J to 9 bases, leaving 3 bases not matched to a gene. The germline V gene encodes CDR1 SGHVS and CDR2 FQNEAQ. The CDR3 region is CASSLGTGGGPQHF. CDR3 coding DNA: TGTGCCAGCAGCTTAGGGACAGGGGGAGGGCCCCAGCATTTT.

Concerning this clone: Without the conserved terminal phenylalanine or tryptophan, this CDR3 likely stems from a read error. V is TRBV29-1 and J is TRBJ2-7; no clear D. The V gene's germline CDR1 is SQVTM and CDR2 ANQGSEA. The CDR3 runs to 10 residues. The V end was cut by 6 bases, the J end by 5 bases, with 8 bases between. This CDR3 reads CSVVQHEQYL. The CDR3 nucleotides are TGCAGCGTCGTACAGCACGAGCAGTACCTC.

The CDR3 spells CASSSTSGGVREQYF. The DNA for the CDR3 is TGTGCCAGCAGCTCAACTAGCGGGGGGGTGCGGGAGCAGTACTTC. The J gene is TRBJ2-7, the V gene TRBV11-3; 13 nucleotides line up with TRBD2. Trimming cost V 4 bases and J 7 bases; bases outside gene matches: 7. There are 15 residues in the CDR3. Germline V gene sequence: CDR1 SGHNT, CDR2 YENEEA.

The chain joins TRBV5-5 to TRBJ2-4, with 10 positions matching TRBD2. The germline gives CDR1 SGHKS, CDR2 YYEKEE (reference sequence). Unmatched junction bases numbered 16, after V lost 4 bases and J lost 0 bases. CDR3 length equals 20 residues. In nucleotides, the CDR3 is TGTGCCAGCAGCCCGGAGGCTAGCGGGAGAGGTGCGGTAGCCAAAAACATTCAGTACTTC. Encoded protein: CASSPEASGRGAVAKNIQYF.

The chain combines TRBV7-6 with TRBJ2-7, with 7 bases matching TRBD2. This CDR3 has 15 amino acids. Trimming at V came to 4 bases and at J to 1 base, leaving 7 bases not matched to a gene. The V gene's germline CDR1 is SGHVS and CDR2 FNYEAQ. The CDR3, as DNA: TGTGCCAGCAGCTGGGGGGAGGGACGATCCTACGAGCAGTACTTC. It yields the protein CASSWGEGRSYEQYF.

The rearrangement links TRBV27 to TRBJ1-2, with 10 positions matching TRBD1. The junction had 14 bases not matched to a gene; V was cut back by 6 bases and J by 7 bases. The CDR3 is 16 amino acids. Germline assignment: CDR1 MNHEY and CDR2 SMNVEV (reference sequence). The CDR3 region is CASSHRDRGLLGGYTF. In DNA, the CDR3 is TGTGCCAGCAGCCACAGGGACAGGGGACTATTAGGTGGCTACACCTTC.

This chain links TRBV5-1 with TRBJ1-5, with 8 nucleotides matching TRBD1. This CDR3 is built from 15 residues. With 3 bases clipped from V and 2 bases from J, the junction kept 4 bases outside the gene matches. Looked up from germline, CDR1 is SGHRS and CDR2 is YFSETQ. CDR3 protein: CASSSTGEGNQPQHF. The DNA for the CDR3 is TGCGCCAGCAGCTCGACAGGGGAAGGCAATCAGCCCCAGCATTTT.